This TCR beta chain was captured by sequencing in a study of CD8+ T cells in alopecia areata. The study's findings and limits: With patients, TCR sharing proved less clear than in mice, a difference possibly related to HLA.

Peripheral blood samples and lesional scalp punch biopsies were obtained from alopecia areata patients. The V gene's germline CDR1 is SGDLS and CDR2 YYNGEE. CDR3 size: 14 residues. The V gene end was trimmed by 3 bases and the J gene end by 8 bases; junction bases not matched to a gene: 8. Sequencing used cDNA as its template, made by extracting RNA and reverse transcribing it. Data came from immunoSEQ multiplex PCR; TCRdb stores just in-frame clones and leaves some out. The data hold 250,000 or so clones, with about 68% observed a single time. A note on this clone: Its specificity is not known.

V gene TRBV9 combines with J gene TRBJ1-2, with 9 bases fitting TRBD1. This clonotype originated in a human donor with alopecia areata. This material consisted of CD4+ T cells sorted from blood, taken at week 0. CDR3 amino acids: CASSADRGARGYTF. The CDR3, as DNA: TGTGCCAGCAGCGCGGACAGGGGCGCCAGGGGCTACACCTTC.